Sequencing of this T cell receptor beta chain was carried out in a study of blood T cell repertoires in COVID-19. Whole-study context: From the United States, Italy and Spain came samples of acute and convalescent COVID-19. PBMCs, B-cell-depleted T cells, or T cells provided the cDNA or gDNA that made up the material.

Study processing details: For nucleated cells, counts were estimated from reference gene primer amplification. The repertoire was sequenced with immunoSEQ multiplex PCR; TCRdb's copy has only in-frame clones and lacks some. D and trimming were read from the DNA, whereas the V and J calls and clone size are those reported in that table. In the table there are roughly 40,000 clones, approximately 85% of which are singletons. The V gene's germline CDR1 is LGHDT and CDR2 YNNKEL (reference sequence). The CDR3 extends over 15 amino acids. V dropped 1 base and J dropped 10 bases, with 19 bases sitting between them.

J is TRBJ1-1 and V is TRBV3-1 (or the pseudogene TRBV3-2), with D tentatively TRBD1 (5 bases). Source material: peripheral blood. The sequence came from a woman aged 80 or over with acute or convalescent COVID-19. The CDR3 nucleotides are TGTGCCAGCAGCCAAGGGAGACAGCTACTCCTGGTAGCTTTCTTT. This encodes CASSQGRQLLLVAFF.